This entry describes one TCR beta chain. These data come from a study of blood T cell repertoires in COVID-19. Study summary: Material from acute and convalescent COVID-19 was sourced from the United States, Italy and Spain. In each case, the material was cDNA or gDNA derived from T cells, B-cell-depleted T cells, or PBMCs.

V dropped 3 bases and J dropped 0 bases, with 14 bases sitting between them. The germline V gene has CDR1 KGHSH and CDR2 LQKENI. The CDR3 contains 16 residues. As handled by the study authors: Amplifying reference gene primers gave estimates of nucleated cell counts. Data came from immunoSEQ multiplex PCR; TCRdb stores just in-frame clones and leaves some out. D and trimming were read from the DNA, whereas the V and J calls and clone size are those reported in that table. The sample lists roughly 120,000 clones; roughly 90% were seen once. The chain has TRBV18 and TRBJ1-1; D perhaps matches TRBD1 (5 bases). Source material: peripheral blood. This receptor was identified in a man aged 50-60 years with active COVID-19. The CDR3 DNA reads as TGTGCCAGCTCACCGCAGGCAGGACATATGAACACTGAAGCTTTCTTT. Translated: CASSPQAGHMNTEAFF.